This T cell receptor beta chain is drawn from a study of T cells after yellow fever vaccination. Broader study findings: Weaker in magnitude, the secondary response showed a faster peak on day 5 versus 15. Contamination of FACS-sorted repertoires by abundant clonotypes from the bulk population could occur.

CDR3 size: 14 residues. V was shortened by 0 bases and J by 3 bases, with 7 bases between the two germline ends. Germline V gives CDR1 MNHEY, CDR2 SVGAGI. MiXCR, applied by TCRdb to the 5' RACE reads, yields one record per CDR3 protein. The sample includes about 75,000 distinct CDR3 sequences, about 7.2% seen only once; the top ten take roughly 28%. Worth noting for this clonotype: Its specificity is unknown.

The clonotype originates from a young man who received the YFV17D yellow fever vaccine. Sequenced material: CD8+ T cells sorted from PBMCs, taken 10 to 11 days after the first yellow fever vaccination. V usage is TRBV6-5 and J usage is TRBJ2-3; D remains unclear. The CDR3 is CASSYSHGTDTQYF. CDR3 coding DNA: TGTGCCAGCAGTTACTCGCATGGGACAGATACGCAGTATTTT.